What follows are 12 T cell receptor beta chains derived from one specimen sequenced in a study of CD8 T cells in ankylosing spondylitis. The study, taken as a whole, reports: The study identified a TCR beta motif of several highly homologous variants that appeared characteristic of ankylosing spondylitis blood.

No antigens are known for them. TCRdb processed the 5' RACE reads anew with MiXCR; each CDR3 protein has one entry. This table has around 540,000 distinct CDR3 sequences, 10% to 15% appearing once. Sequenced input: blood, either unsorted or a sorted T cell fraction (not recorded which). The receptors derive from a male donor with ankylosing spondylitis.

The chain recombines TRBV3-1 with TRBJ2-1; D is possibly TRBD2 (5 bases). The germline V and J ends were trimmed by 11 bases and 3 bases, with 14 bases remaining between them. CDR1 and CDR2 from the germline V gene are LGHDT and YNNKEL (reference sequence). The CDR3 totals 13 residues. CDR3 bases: TGTGCCTCCGCGGAACTAGGCTACAATGAGCAGTTCTTC. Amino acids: CASAELGYNEQFF.

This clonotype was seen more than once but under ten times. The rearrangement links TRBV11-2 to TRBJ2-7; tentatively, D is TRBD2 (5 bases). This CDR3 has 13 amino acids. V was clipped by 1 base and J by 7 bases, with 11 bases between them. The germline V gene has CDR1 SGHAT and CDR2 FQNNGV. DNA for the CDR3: TGTGCCAGCAGCTTAGTGCGGGTGGGGGAGCAGTACGTC. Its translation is CASSLVRVGEQYV.

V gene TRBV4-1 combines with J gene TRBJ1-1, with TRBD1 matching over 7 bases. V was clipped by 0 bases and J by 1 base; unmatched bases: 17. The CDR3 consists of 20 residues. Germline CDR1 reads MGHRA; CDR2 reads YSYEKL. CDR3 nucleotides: TGCGCCAGCAGCCAAGATATATTACGGGACAGAGCTCAGGGGAACACTGAAGCTTTCTTT. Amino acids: CASSQDILRDRAQGNTEAFF.

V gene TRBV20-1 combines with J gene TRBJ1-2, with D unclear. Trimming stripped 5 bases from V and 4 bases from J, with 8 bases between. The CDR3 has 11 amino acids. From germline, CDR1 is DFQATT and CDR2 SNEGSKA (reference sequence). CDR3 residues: CSAQSRYGYTF. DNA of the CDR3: TGCAGTGCTCAATCGCGCTATGGCTACACCTTC.

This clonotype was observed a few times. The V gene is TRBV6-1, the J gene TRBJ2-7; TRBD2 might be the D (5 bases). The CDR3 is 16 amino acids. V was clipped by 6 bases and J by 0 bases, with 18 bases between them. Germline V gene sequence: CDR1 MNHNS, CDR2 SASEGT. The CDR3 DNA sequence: TGTGCCAGCAGCCCCCACCTAGCTGGTATCTCCTACGAGCAGTACGTC. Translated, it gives CASSPHLAGISYEQYV.

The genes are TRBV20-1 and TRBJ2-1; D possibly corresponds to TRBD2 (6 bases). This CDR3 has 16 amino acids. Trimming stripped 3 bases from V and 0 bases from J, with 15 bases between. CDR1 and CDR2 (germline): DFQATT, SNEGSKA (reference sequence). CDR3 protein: CSASGWEALSYNEQFF. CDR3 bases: TGCAGTGCTAGTGGGTGGGAGGCTCTCTCCTACAATGAGCAGTTCTTC.

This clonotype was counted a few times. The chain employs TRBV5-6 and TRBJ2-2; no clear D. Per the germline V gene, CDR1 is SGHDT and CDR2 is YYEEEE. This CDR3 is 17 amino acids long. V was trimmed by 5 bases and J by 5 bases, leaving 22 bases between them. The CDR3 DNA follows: TGTGCCAGCAGACTTTCCATCCAGCTAGAAACGACCGGGGAGCTGTTTTTT. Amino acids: CASRLSIQLETTGELFF.

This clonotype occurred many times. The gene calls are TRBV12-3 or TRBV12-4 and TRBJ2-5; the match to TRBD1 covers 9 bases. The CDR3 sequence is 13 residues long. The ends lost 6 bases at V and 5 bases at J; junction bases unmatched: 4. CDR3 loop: CASSTGGLETQYF. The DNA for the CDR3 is TGTGCCAGCAGCACAGGGGGCCTGGAGACCCAGTACTTC.

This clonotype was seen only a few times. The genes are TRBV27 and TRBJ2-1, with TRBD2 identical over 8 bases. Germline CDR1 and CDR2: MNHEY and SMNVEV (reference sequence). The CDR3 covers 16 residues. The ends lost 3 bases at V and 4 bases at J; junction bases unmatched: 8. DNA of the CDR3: TGTGCCAGCAGTTTCATACGGGAGGGCCTGTACAATGAGCAGTTCTTC. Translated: CASSFIREGLYNEQFF.

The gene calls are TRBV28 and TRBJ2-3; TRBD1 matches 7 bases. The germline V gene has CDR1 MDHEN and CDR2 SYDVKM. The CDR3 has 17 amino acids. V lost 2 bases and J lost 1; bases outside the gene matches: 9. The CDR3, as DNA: TGTGCCAGCAGTTTAGCCGACAGGGTAGTGGGCACAGATACGCAGTATTTT. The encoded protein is CASSLADRVVGTDTQYF.

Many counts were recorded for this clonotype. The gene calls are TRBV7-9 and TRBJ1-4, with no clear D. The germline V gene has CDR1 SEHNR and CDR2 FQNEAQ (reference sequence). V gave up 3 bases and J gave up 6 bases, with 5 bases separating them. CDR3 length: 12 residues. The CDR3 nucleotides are TGTGCCAGCAGCTTTGTTGATGAAAAACTGTTTTTT. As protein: CASSFVDEKLFF. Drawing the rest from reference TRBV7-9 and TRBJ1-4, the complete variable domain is DTGVSQNPRHKITKRGQNVTFRCDPISEHNRLYWYRQTLGQGPEFLTYFQNEAQLEKSRLLSDRFSAERPKGSFSTLEIQRTEQGDSAMYLCASSFVDEKLFFGSGTQLSVL.

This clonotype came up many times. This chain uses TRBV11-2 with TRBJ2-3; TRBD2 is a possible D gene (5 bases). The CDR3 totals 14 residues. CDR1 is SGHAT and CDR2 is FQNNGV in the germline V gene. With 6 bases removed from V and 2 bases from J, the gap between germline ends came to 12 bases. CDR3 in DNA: TGTGCCAGCAGACGGATCCGGGACACAGATACGCAGTATTTT. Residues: CASRRIRDTDTQYF.